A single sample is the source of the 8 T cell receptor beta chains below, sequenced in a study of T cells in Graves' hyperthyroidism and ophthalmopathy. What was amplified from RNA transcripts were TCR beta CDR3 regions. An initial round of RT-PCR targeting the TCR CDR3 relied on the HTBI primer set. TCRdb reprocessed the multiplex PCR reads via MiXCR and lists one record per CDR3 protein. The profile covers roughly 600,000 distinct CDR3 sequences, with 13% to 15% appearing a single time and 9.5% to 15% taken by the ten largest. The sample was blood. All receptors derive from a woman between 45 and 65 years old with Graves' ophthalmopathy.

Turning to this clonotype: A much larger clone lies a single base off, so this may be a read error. CDR3 sequence: CATSRGWYGQGENEQFF. The DNA of the CDR3 is TGTGCCACCAGCAGAGGGTGGTACGGGCAGGGGGAAAATGAGCAGTTCTTC. The rearrangement links TRBV15 to TRBJ2-1; 7 positions agree with TRBD1. V lost 1 base to trimming and J lost 7 bases; unmatched junction nucleotides: 13. The length of the CDR3 is 17 residues. The germline V gene encodes CDR1 LNHNV and CDR2 YYDKDF (reference sequence).

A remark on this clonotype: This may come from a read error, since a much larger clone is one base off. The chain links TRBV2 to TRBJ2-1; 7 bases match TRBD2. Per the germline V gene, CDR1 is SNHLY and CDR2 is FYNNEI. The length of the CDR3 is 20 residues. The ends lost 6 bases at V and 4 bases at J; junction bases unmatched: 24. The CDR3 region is CASRGWLSSGLVEKYNEQFF. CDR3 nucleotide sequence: TGTGCCAGCAGGGGATGGCTGTCGTCAGGACTAGTGGAAAAATACAATGAGCAGTTCTTC. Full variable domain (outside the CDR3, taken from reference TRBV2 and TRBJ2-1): EPEVTQTPSHQVTQMGQEVILRCVPISNHLYFYWYRQILGQKVEFLVSFYNNEISEKSEIFDDQFSVERPDGSNFTLKIRSTKLEDSAMYFCASRGWLSSGLVEKYNEQFFGPGTRLTVL.

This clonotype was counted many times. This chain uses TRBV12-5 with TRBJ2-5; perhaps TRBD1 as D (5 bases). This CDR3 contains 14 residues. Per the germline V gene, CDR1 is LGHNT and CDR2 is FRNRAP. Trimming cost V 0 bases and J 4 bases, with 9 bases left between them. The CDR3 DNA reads TGTGCTAGTGGTTTGGTATCAGGGTCAGAGACCCAGTACTTC. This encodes CASGLVSGSETQYF. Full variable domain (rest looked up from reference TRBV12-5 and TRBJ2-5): DARVTQTPRHKVTEMGQEVTMRCQPILGHNTVFWYRQTMMQGLELLAYFRNRAPLDDSGMPKDRFSAEMPDATLATLKIQPSEPRDSAVYFCASGLVSGSETQYFGPGTRLLVL.

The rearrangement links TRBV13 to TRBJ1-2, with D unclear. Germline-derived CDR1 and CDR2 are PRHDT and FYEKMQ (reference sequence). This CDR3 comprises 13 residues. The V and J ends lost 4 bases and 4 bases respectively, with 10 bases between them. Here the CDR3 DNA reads TGTGCCAGCAGCTATCGGAAGGGCTATGGCTACACCTTC. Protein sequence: CASSYRKGYGYTF.

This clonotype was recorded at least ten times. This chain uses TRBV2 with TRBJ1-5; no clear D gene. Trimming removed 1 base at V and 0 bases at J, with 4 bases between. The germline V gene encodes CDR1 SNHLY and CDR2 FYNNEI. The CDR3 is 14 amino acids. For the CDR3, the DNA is TGTGCCAGCAGTGAAGACAGTAGCAATCAGCCCCAGCATTTT. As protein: CASSEDSSNQPQHF.

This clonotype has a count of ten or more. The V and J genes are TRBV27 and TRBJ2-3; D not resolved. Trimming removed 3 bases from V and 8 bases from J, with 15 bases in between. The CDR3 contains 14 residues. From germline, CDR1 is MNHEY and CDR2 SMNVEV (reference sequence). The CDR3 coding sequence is TGTGCCAGCAGTTTGGCCCCCGGGCACGGTACGCAGTATTTT. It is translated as CASSLAPGHGTQYF.

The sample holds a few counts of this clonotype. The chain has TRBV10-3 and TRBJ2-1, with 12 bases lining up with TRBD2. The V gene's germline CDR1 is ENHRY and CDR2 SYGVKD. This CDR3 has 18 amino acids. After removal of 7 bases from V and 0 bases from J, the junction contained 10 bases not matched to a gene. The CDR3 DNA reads TGTGCCATCAACCAACTAGCGGGAGGACTCAGCTCCTACAATGAGCAGTTCTTC. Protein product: CAINQLAGGLSSYNEQFF.

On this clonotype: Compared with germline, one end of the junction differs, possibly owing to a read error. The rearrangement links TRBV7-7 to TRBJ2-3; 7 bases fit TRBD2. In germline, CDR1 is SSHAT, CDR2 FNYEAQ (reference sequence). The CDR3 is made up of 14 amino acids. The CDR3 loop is CASSPGLGSDTQYF. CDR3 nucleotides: TGTGCTAGCAGCCCCGGACTAGGTTCAGATACGCAGTATTTT.